Here is one T cell receptor (beta chain) with its context. The record originates from a study of blood T cell repertoires in COVID-19. Participants came from 24 US areas, aged about 18 to 100 years. Each exposed participant met a COVID-19 case in the 2 weeks preceding study entry. Data came from immunoSEQ multiplex PCR; TCRdb stores just in-frame clones and leaves some out. Among hundreds of thousands of clones, about four fifths were seen once, and the ten largest hold roughly 4.7%. Trimming cost V 4 bases and J 5 bases; bases outside gene matches: 7. CDR1 is GTSNPN, CDR2 SVGIG, per germline (reference sequence). The CDR3 totals 15 residues.

Sequencing used PBMCs or T cells enriched from blood (not recorded which). V is TRBV30 and J is TRBJ2-7; 14 positions agree with TRBD2. The sequence came from a man aged 35 to 55 who had been exposed to COVID-19. The CDR3 DNA is TGTGCCTGGATCCCCGGGACTAGCGGGAGAAACGAGCAGTACTTC. This translates into CAWIPGTSGRNEQYF.